This T cell receptor beta chain derives from a study of T cell repertoires in cytomegalovirus infection. Study as a whole: Selection of CMV epitopes for the study included recently identified HLA-C-restricted and well-studied HLA-B-restricted ones. Shared public TCR beta signatures pointed to both CMV infection and a matching HLA type.

In its sample, this clonotype was seen a few times. What it recognizes is unknown. V lost 7 bases and J lost 0, with 12 bases in between. The CDR3 is made up of 15 amino acids. Each CDR3 protein is one row after TCRdb ran MiXCR on the reads. The data show some 480,000 distinct CDR3 sequences, with 30% to 40% seen just once and 15% to 20% held by the top ten. The rearrangement links TRBV12-3 or TRBV12-4 to TRBJ2-2; the D is unclear. This TCR was sampled from a human donor in good health (CMV status not recorded). Some clones in this sample may be carry-over from other donors' samples. The sequencing here drew on cultured PBMCs, taken from culture after CMV antigen stimulation. The CDR3 here is CASILRVANTGELFF. CDR3 DNA sequence: TGTGCCAGCATCTTAAGGGTTGCGAACACCGGGGAGCTGTTTTTT.